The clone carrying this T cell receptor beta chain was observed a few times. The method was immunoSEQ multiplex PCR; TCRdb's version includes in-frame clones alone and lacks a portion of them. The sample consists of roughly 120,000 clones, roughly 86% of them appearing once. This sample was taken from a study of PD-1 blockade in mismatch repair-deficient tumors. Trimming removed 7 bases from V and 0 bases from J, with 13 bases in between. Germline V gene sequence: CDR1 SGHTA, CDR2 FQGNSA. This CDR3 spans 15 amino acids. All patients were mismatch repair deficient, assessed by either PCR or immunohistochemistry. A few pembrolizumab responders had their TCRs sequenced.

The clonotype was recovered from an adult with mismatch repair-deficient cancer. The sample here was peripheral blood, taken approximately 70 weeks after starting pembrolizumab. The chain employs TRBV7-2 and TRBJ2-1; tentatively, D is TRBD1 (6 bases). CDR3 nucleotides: TGTGCCAGCAAGTGGGGGCGGGTCTCCTACAATGAGCAGTTCTTC. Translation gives CASKWGRVSYNEQFF.